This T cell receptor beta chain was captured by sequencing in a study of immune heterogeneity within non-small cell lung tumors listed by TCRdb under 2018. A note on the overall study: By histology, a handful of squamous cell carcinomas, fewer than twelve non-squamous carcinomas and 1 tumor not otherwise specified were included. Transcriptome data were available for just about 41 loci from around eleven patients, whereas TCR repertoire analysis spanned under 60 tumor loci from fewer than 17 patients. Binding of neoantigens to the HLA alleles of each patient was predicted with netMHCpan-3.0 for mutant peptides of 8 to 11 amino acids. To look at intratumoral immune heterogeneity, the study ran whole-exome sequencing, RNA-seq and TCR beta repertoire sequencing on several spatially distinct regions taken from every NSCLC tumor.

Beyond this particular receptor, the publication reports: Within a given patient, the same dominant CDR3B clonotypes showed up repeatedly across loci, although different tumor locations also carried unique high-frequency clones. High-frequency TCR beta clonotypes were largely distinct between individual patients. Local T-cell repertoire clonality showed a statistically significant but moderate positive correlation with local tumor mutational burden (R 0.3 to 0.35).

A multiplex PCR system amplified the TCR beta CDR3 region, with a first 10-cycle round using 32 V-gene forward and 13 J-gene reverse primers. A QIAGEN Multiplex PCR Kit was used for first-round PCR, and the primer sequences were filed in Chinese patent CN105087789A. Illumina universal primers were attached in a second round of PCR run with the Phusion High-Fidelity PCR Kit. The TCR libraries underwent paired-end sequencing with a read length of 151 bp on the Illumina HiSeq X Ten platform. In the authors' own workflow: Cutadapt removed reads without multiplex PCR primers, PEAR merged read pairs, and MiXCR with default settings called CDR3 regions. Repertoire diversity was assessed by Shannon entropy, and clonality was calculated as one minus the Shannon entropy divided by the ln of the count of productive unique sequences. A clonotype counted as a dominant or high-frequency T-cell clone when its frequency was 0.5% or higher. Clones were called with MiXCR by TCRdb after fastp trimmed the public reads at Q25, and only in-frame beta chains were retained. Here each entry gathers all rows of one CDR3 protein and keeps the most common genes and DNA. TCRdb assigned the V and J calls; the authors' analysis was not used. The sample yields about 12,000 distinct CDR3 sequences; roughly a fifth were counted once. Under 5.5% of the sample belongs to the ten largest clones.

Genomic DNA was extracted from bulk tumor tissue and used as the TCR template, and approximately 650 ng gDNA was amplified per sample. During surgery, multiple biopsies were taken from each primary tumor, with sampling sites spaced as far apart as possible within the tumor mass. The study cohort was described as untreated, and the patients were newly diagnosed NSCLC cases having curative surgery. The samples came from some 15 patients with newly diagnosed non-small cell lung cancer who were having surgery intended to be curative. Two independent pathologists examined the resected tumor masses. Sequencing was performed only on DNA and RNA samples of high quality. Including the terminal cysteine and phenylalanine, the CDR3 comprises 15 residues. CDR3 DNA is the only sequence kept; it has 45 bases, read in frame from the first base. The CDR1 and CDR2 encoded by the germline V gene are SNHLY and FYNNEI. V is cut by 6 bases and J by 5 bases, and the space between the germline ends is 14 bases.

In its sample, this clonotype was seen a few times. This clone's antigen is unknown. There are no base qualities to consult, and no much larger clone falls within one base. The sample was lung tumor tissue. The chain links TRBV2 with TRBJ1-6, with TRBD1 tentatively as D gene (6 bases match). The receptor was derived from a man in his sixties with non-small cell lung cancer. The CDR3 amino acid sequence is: CASSVRQENNSPLHF. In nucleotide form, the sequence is TGTGCCAGCAGCGTGAGACAGGAGAATAATTCACCCCTCCACTTT.